Sequencing of this T cell receptor beta chain was carried out in a study of cytotoxic CD8 clonotypes in ibrutinib-treated CLL. Study-level background: Responses: around 24 partial, 2 complete; after median around 64 months, approximately 15 stayed remitted, 12 progressed. Broader study findings: Sustained-remission and progressing patients had different sampling times.

Extraction of approximately 2 micrograms of genomic DNA from cryopreserved PBMCs supplied material for TCR beta libraries. This CDR3 comprises 15 residues. Trimming removed 5 bases at V and 2 bases at J, with 16 bases between. Germline loops: CDR1 SGHAT, CDR2 FQNNGV. Comments on this clone: Its target is not known.

The assay was immunoSEQ multiplex PCR, and TCRdb's table has in-frame clones only and misses some. This table holds roughly 36,000 clones, about 70% found once. The J gene is TRBJ2-7, the V gene TRBV11-2; possibly TRBD1 or TRBD2 for D (5 bases each). This clonotype originated in a human donor with chronic lymphocytic leukemia. The source was PBMCs, collected before ibrutinib treatment. DNA for the CDR3: TGTGCCAGCAGCCCCGACGGGGACGCGACCTACGAGCAGTACTTC. The encoded protein is CASSPDGDATYEQYF. Based on the CDR3 plus reference TRBV11-2 and TRBJ2-7, the full variable domain is EAGVAQSPRYKIIEKRQSVAFWCNPISGHATLYWYQQILGQGPKLLIQFQNNGVVDDSQLPKDRFSAERLKGVDSTLKIQPAKLEDSAVYLCASSPDGDATYEQYFGPGTRLTVT.